This T cell receptor beta chain stems from a study of alternative splicing in chronic myeloid leukemia remission (dated by TCRdb to about 2020). As for the study more broadly: Remission specimens from the trials were collected at major or complete molecular response, at 12 or 24 months of TKI therapy. RNA sequencing was used to profile peripheral blood from chronic-phase CML patients at diagnosis and at remission, and the results were compared with those from healthy donors. About 10 diagnostic specimens, together with matched remission specimens, were obtained from the RESIST (imatinib), ENESTxtnd (nilotinib) and PINNACLE (nilotinib plus pegylated interferon) trials. Median ages were about 53 years at diagnosis, roughly 56 at remission and 30 to 40 for healthy controls. Total leukocytes from peripheral blood collected in EDTA were used as the trial diagnostic specimens. The French Persistem study supplied nine CML samples, of which seven were diagnostic and two were matched remission samples. Female/male counts of 11/5 were recorded for diagnosis samples, 8/3 for remission samples and 2/4 for controls. Trizol was used to extract total RNA from peripheral blood mononuclear cells of diagnosis, remission and control samples.

CDR1 and CDR2 are drawn from the germline V gene: ENHRY, SYGVKD. The CDR3 has 11 amino acids, counting the end cysteine and phenylalanine. No DNA is recorded. Broader findings and caveats from the paper: Blood cell composition differed strongly depending on the timepoint, moving from an enrichment of myeloid progenitors at diagnosis to an enrichment of mature lymphoid cells at remission. Blood cell composition at remission was reconfigured to resemble lymphoid cell-enriched normal controls.

The library was produced with bulk RNA-seq. The TruSeq Stranded RNA sample prep kit was used to generate libraries of poly-A-enriched mRNA from an input of 0.85 to 1 ug total RNA. Each sample was sequenced in triplicate using paired-end sequencing on a HiSeq 2500. RNA-seq read length was 125 nucleotides per mate. In the source study's methods: Reads were trimmed and aligned to hg38 using STAR v2.7, and quality control was performed with FASTQC, RSeQC and multiqc. Salmon 0.14.1 was used to quantify gene expression levels as transcripts per million (TPM). Principal component analysis suggested that trial, library batch, sequencing batch, treatment regimen and sex did not drive transcriptomic profiles. TCRdb reanalyzed the reads, keeping one entry per CDR3 protein sequence and omitting DNA. These V and J calls derive from TCRdb rather than the authors' analysis. Within this sample are over 300 distinct CDR3 sequences, with 95% to 98% of them counted one time only. Together, the top ten hold about 6.8% of the sample.

On this clonotype itself: It has no known antigen specificity.

Sample time point, as interpreted from the label and publication: major or complete molecular response after front-line TKI therapy. Under 20 CML patients were included in the patient cohort, and matched post-remission samples were retrieved for a subset of these patients. Here the chain combines TRBV10-3 and TRBJ2-7; TCRdb's assignment of TRBD2 cannot be checked, as there is no DNA. The material sequenced was PBMCs or total blood leukocytes (not recorded which), taken during remission. The sequence was collected from an adult with chronic myeloid leukemia. The encoded CDR3 is CAISESGEQYF.